The rows below give T cell receptor beta chains drawn from one sample of a study of early T cells in non-severe SARS-CoV-2 infection. TCRdb re-analysed the 5' RACE reads in MiXCR, keeping a single row per CDR3 protein. This sample yields about 60,000 distinct CDR3 sequences, of which 12% are seen a single time; 4% to 4.5% belongs to the top ten. The sample taken for sequencing was whole blood. All receptors come from an adult who was a healthcare worker with PCR-confirmed SARS-CoV-2 infection or an uninfected control (not recorded which). Each CDR3 is given with its conserved first and last residue. A D gene is named only where the DNA matches it firmly. Clone size is shown for a subset of rows, as once, few, many or a class of expanded clone.

CDR3 protein: CASSLGLSVEQFF
CDR3 DNA: TGCGCCAGCAGCTTGGGTTTATCGGTTGAGCAGTTCTTC
J gene: TRBJ2-1
D gene: -
V gene: TRBV5-1
clone size: few

CDR3 protein: CASSLAGASAVDTQYF
CDR3 DNA: TGCGCCAGCAGCTTGGCCGGGGCTAGCGCAGTAGATACGCAGTATTTT
J gene: TRBJ2-3
D gene: -
V gene: TRBV5-1
clone size: -

CDR3 protein: CASSSSSTGELFF
CDR3 DNA: TGTGCCAGCAGCTCAAGTTCGACCGGGGAGCTGTTTTTT
J gene: TRBJ2-2
D gene: -
V gene: TRBV5-8
clone size: -

CDR3 protein: CATAGALTTNEKLFF
CDR3 DNA: TGTGCCACCGCCGGGGCCCTAACAACTAATGAAAAACTGTTTTTT
J gene: TRBJ1-4
D gene: -
V gene: TRBV19
clone size: -

CDR3 protein: CSARWPGINEKLFF
CDR3 DNA: TGCAGTGCTAGATGGCCCGGAATTAATGAAAAACTGTTTTTT
J gene: TRBJ1-4
D gene: -
V gene: TRBV20-1
clone size: few

CDR3 protein: CASSTNRDRASRPGYTF
CDR3 DNA: TGTGCCAGCAGTACCAACCGGGACAGGGCTTCAAGGCCTGGCTACACCTTC
J gene: TRBJ1-2
D gene: TRBD1
V gene: TRBV6-5
clone size: few

CDR3 protein: CATRAPSGNTIYF
CDR3 DNA: TGTGCCACCAGGGCTCCATCTGGAAACACCATATATTTT
J gene: TRBJ1-3
D gene: -
V gene: TRBV15
clone size: few

CDR3 protein: CASSARGRTSYNEQFF
CDR3 DNA: TGTGCCAGCAGTGCCAGGGGGCGTACCTCCTACAATGAGCAGTTCTTC
J gene: TRBJ2-1
D gene: TRBD1
V gene: TRBV2
clone size: -

CDR3 protein: CASSRGGGNTIYF
CDR3 DNA: TGTGCCAGTTCGAGGGGAGGCGGAAACACCATATATTTT
J gene: TRBJ1-3
D gene: -
V gene: TRBV10-3
clone size: few

CDR3 protein: CASRRDRSYNEQFF
CDR3 DNA: TGCGCCAGCAGGCGGGACCGCTCCTACAATGAGCAGTTCTTC
J gene: TRBJ2-1
D gene: -
V gene: TRBV5-1
clone size: -

CDR3 protein: CSAQRLAGGPDTQYF
CDR3 DNA: TGCAGTGCCCAACGACTAGCGGGGGGCCCAGATACGCAGTATTTT
J gene: TRBJ2-3
D gene: TRBD2
V gene: TRBV20-1
clone size: -

CDR3 protein: CASRFDNRGSTGGYTF
CDR3 DNA: TGTGCCAGCAGGTTTGACAACAGGGGAAGTACAGGAGGCTACACCTTC
J gene: TRBJ1-2
D gene: TRBD1
V gene: TRBV28
clone size: many

CDR3 protein: CSAPRGGLSNEQFF
CDR3 DNA: TGCAGTGCTCCGCGGGGGGGCTTAAGCAATGAGCAGTTCTTC
J gene: TRBJ2-1
D gene: TRBD2
V gene: TRBV20-1
clone size: large

CDR3 protein: CASSFPLAGLYEQYF
CDR3 DNA: TGTGCCAGCAGCTTTCCACTAGCGGGTCTCTACGAGCAGTACTTC
J gene: TRBJ2-7
D gene: TRBD2
V gene: TRBV7-9
clone size: many

CDR3 protein: CASSPSGQGVSAFF
CDR3 DNA: TGTGCCAGCTCACCATCAGGACAGGGGGTTTCAGCTTTCTTT
J gene: TRBJ1-1
D gene: TRBD1
V gene: TRBV18
clone size: many

CDR3 protein: CASSSDRIQYF
CDR3 DNA: TGTGCCAGCAGTTCCGACAGGATCCAGTACTTC
J gene: TRBJ2-5
D gene: -
V gene: TRBV28
clone size: few

CDR3 protein: CASSLEGVPQHF
CDR3 DNA: TGTGCCAGCAGTTTGGAGGGAGTGCCCCAGCATTTT
J gene: TRBJ1-5
D gene: -
V gene: TRBV12-3/TRBV12-4
clone size: many

CDR3 protein: CASKPQTGRETQYF
CDR3 DNA: TGTGCCAGCAAGCCCCAGACAGGTCGGGAGACCCAGTACTTC
J gene: TRBJ2-5
D gene: -
V gene: TRBV2
clone size: few

CDR3 protein: CSARTKGTGYHQPQHF
CDR3 DNA: TGCAGTGCTAGGACTAAGGGGACAGGTTATCATCAGCCCCAGCATTTT
J gene: TRBJ1-5
D gene: TRBD1
V gene: TRBV20-1
clone size: -